These 17 T cell receptor beta chains share one sample of origin, sequenced in a study of T-cell memory formation after mild COVID-19. Via MiXCR, TCRdb re-called the 5' RACE reads, giving one row per CDR3 protein. The table has approximately 290,000 distinct CDR3 sequences, over 7% seen once. The material sequenced was PBMCs or a T cell subset sorted from them (not recorded which). The origin of the receptors is a man younger than 30 who had mild COVID-19 (a few samples of this study predate the infection). Cell type and time point are not known.

The rearrangement joins TRBV12-3 or TRBV12-4 to TRBJ2-2; 8 positions match TRBD1. The CDR3 is 15 residues long. The J segment lost 2 bases and the V segment lost 3 bases, leaving 2 bases of the junction unmatched. CDR3 DNA sequence: TGTGCCAGCAGTTTGGACAGGGCAAACACCGGGGAGCTGTTTTTT. It specifies CASSLDRANTGELFF.

This clonotype was counted a few times. The CDR3 protein is CAIRTGEGQPQHF. CDR3 nucleotide sequence: TGTGCCATACGGACAGGGGAAGGGCAGCCCCAGCATTTT. The chain combines TRBV12-3 or TRBV12-4 with TRBJ1-5, with 9 bases aligning to TRBD1. The trim removed 10 bases at V and 7 bases at J, leaving 8 bases unmatched. This CDR3 is built from 13 residues.

This clonotype came up a few times. The J gene is TRBJ2-5, the V gene TRBV5-4; tentatively, D is TRBD2 (5 bases). V was cut by 4 bases and J by 4 bases, with 20 bases left in between. CDR3 size: 16 residues. The germline V gene has CDR1 SGHNT and CDR2 YYREEE (reference sequence). The CDR3 loop is CASSPTFPLAGETQYF. The CDR3, as DNA: TGTGCCAGCAGCCCTACCTTCCCCCTTGCGGGAGAGACCCAGTACTTC.

The J gene is TRBJ2-7, the V gene TRBV5-1, with 8 bases that match TRBD1. V lost 5 bases, J lost 7 bases, and 5 bases stayed unmatched. Looked up from germline, CDR1 is SGHRS and CDR2 is YFSETQ. This CDR3 is 12 amino acids long. The CDR3 spells CASRTGVGEQYF. CDR3 coding DNA: TGCGCCAGCAGGACAGGGGTAGGGGAGCAGTACTTC.

The chain has TRBV18 and TRBJ1-1; D is unclear. Trimming removed 6 bases from V and 6 bases from J, with 17 bases in between. CDR1 KGHSH and CDR2 LQKENI come from the germline V gene. The CDR3 is 14 amino acids. The CDR3 DNA is TGTGCCAGCTCCCTGACGACGAGGGAGCCTGAAGCTTTCTTT. Amino acids: CASSLTTREPEAFF.

This clonotype was counted at least ten times. The chain employs TRBV5-1 and TRBJ2-2; TRBD1 matches 8 bases. CDR1 SGHRS and CDR2 YFSETQ come from the germline V gene. The CDR3 runs 15 residues. V dropped 1 base and J dropped 6; count of bases not matched to a gene: 5. This CDR3 reads CASSLRTGFAGELFF. CDR3 DNA: TGCGCCAGCAGCTTGCGGACAGGGTTCGCCGGGGAGCTGTTTTTT.

The table lists this clonotype with many counts. The chain carries TRBV12-3 or TRBV12-4 and TRBJ2-2, with TRBD1 as a possible D gene (5 bases). V lost 7 bases to trimming and J lost 4 bases, with 28 bases between them. The CDR3 extends over 19 amino acids. Here the CDR3 reads CASKIYRFQGVLFTGELFF. The CDR3 bases are TGTGCCAGCAAAATTTACAGGTTTCAAGGGGTGCTATTCACCGGGGAGCTGTTTTTT.

The chain combines TRBV18 with TRBJ2-1; 9 nucleotides align to TRBD1. CDR1 is KGHSH, CDR2 LQKENI, per germline. This CDR3 comprises 14 residues. Trimming at V came to 5 bases and at J to 5 bases, leaving 4 bases not matched to a gene. The CDR3 DNA is TGTGCCAGCTCAGGACAGGGGAACAACAATGAGCAGTTCTTC. Translation: CASSGQGNNNEQFF.

The chain employs TRBV5-6 and TRBJ2-3; no firm D call. The CDR3 runs 15 residues. The V and J ends lost 0 bases and 0 bases respectively, with 8 bases between them. The V gene's germline CDR1 is SGHDT and CDR2 YYEEEE. The CDR3 region has the DNA TGTGCCAGCAGCTTGGAACAGTATAGCACAGATACGCAGTATTTT. Its protein product is CASSLEQYSTDTQYF. Variable domain in full (rest from reference TRBV5-6 and TRBJ2-3): DAGVTQSPTHLIKTRGQQVTLRCSPKSGHDTVSWYQQALGQGPQFIFQYYEEEERQRGNFPDRFSGHQFPNYSSELNVNALLLGDSALYLCASSLEQYSTDTQYFGPGTRLTVL.

The gene calls are TRBV5-6 and TRBJ2-7; a possible D gene is TRBD1 (6 bases). Trimming took off 6 bases at V and 6 bases at J, with 16 bases between the two ends. The CDR3 spans 13 residues. In germline, CDR1 is SGHDT, CDR2 YYEEEE. The CDR3 nucleotides are TGTGCCAGCACCGGGACAATTTTCGGCGAGCAGTACGTC. Its protein is CASTGTIFGEQYV.

This clonotype has more than one count but fewer than ten. The chain has TRBV28 and TRBJ2-3, with 10 nucleotides matching TRBD2. V gave up 6 bases and J gave up 2 bases; unmatched junction bases: 8. Germline assignment: CDR1 MDHEN and CDR2 SYDVKM. The CDR3 runs 16 residues. The CDR3 DNA sequence: TGTGCCAGCAGCCTCATAGCGGGGGGACTCACAGATACGCAGTATTTT. It codes for CASSLIAGGLTDTQYF.

This chain uses TRBV13 with TRBJ1-1, with a possible D match to TRBD1 (5 bases). The CDR3 covers 13 residues. V shed 5 bases and J shed 10 bases, with 17 bases lying between them. CDR1 and CDR2 from the germline V gene are PRHDT and FYEKMQ (reference sequence). Here the CDR3 reads CASSVGPSISAFF. The DNA for the CDR3 is TGTGCCAGCAGCGTGGGACCCTCCATCTCAGCTTTCTTT.

This clonotype has only a few counts. The chain's CDR3 is CASSKGGGNQPQHF. In nucleotides, the CDR3 is TGTGCCAGCAGCAAAGGGGGCGGAAATCAGCCCCAGCATTTT. J is TRBJ1-5 and V is TRBV7-9, with 7 bases that match TRBD1. The CDR3 totals 14 residues. Trimming removed 5 bases from V and 4 bases from J; junction bases left unmatched: 5. Germline lookup yields CDR1 SEHNR and CDR2 FQNEAQ (reference sequence).

This clonotype was seen a few times. This chain links TRBV29-1 with TRBJ2-1, with a possible D match to TRBD2 (6 bases). V was pared by 5 bases and J by 2 bases, with 7 bases between. The germline V gene has CDR1 SQVTM and CDR2 ANQGSEA. This CDR3 region has 12 residues. The CDR3 DNA sequence: TGCAGCGTTACTAGCCCCTACAATGAGCAGTTCTTC. Amino acids: CSVTSPYNEQFF.

This clonotype showed up many times. The genes are TRBV9 and TRBJ2-5; D is possibly TRBD2 (7 bases). V lost 4 bases to trimming and J lost 5 bases, with 18 bases between them. Germline CDR1 SGDLS, CDR2 YYNGEE. The CDR3 is made up of 15 amino acids. CDR3 loop: CASSSTGGQHETQYF. Here the CDR3 DNA reads TGTGCCAGCAGCTCCACGGGGGGCCAACACGAGACCCAGTACTTC.

This clonotype was observed a handful of times. One end of the junction does not line up with germline, which may come from a read error. V gene TRBV7-7 combines with J gene TRBJ1-1, with 9 positions matching TRBD1. The germline gives CDR1 SSHAT, CDR2 FNYEAQ (reference sequence). The CDR3 contains 13 residues. CDR3 sequence: CASTPWTGAEAFF. CDR3 sequence (DNA): TGTGCTAGCACCCCTTGGACAGGGGCTGAAGCTTTCTTT.

This clonotype was seen ten or more times. V gene TRBV7-9 combines with J gene TRBJ2-5; D remains unclear. The CDR3 is 15 residues long. From germline, CDR1 is SEHNR and CDR2 FQNEAQ (reference sequence). V lost 1 base and J lost 4, with 13 bases in between. CDR3 coding DNA: TGTGCCAGCAGCTTAGGTGACCAAACCGGAGAGACCCAGTACTTC. As protein: CASSLGDQTGETQYF.